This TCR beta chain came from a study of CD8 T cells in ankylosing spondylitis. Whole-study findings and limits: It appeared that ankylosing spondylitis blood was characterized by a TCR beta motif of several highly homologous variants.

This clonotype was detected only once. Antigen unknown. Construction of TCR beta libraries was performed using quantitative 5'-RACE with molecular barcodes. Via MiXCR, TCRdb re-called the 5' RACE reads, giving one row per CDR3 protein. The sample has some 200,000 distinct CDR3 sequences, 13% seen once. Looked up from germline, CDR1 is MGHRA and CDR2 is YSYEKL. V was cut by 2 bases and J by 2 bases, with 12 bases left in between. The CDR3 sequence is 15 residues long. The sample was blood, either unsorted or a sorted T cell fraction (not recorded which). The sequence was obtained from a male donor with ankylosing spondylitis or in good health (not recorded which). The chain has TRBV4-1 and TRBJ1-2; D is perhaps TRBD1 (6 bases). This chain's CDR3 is CASSQIAGENYGYTF. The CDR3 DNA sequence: TGCGCCAGCAGCCAAATCGCAGGGGAGAACTATGGCTACACCTTC.